This TCR beta chain appears in the sequencing data of a study of Tregs in tolerant kidney transplant recipients. About this clone: What it recognizes is unknown.

The V gene's germline CDR1 is MNHEY and CDR2 SMNVEV (reference sequence). V gave up 8 bases and J gave up 5 bases, with 19 bases separating them. The CDR3 has 14 amino acids. Measured with immunoSEQ multiplex PCR; TCRdb has only the in-frame clones, and not every one. The sample lists roughly 54,000 clones, around 90% occurring once. Findings and caveats of the study: Few patients were studied, so findings need validation in larger groups. In tolerant patients, donor-specific Tregs outgrew total Tregs, suggesting antigen-driven expansion.

Related graft donors supplied nonmyeloablative bone marrow transplants, and mixed chimerism was transient. CD4+CD25+CD127- Tregs, CD4+CD25- non-Tregs, CD4 and CD8 cells were sorted. Sequences were derived from CD8+ T cells from blood (PBMCs), sampled 12 months after the transplant. This clonotype originated in a human patient who received a combined kidney and bone marrow transplant. Some T cells may originate from the graft donor. The chain uses TRBV27 and TRBJ2-7, with D unclear. The CDR3 bases are TGTGCCAGCGGCGACACCCTAAACCCCCACGAGCAGTACTTC. Encoded protein: CASGDTLNPHEQYF.